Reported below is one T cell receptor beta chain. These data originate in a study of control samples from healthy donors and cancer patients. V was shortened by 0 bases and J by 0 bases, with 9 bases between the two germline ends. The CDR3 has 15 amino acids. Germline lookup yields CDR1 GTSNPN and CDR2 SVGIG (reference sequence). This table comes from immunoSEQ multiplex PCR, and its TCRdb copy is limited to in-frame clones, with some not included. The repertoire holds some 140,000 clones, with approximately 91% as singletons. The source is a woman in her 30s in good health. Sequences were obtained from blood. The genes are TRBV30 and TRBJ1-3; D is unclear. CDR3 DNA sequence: TGTGCCTGGAGTGTAAACATTGGCTCTGGAAACACCATATATTTT. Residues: CAWSVNIGSGNTIYF.